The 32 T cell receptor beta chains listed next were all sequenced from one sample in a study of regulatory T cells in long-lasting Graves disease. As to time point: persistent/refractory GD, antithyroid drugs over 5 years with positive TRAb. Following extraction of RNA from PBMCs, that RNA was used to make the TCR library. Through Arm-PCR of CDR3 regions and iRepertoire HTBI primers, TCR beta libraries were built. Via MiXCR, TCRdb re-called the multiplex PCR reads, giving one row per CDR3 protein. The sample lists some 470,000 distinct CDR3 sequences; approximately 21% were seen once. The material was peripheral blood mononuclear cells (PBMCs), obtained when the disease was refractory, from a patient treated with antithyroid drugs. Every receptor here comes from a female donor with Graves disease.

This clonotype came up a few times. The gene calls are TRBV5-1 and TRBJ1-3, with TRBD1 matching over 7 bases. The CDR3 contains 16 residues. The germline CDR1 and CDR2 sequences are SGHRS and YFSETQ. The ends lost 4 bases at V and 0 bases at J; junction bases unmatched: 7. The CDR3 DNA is TGCGCCAGCAGCCCCGGACAGGTCTCCTCTGGAAACACCATATATTTT. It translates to CASSPGQVSSGNTIYF.

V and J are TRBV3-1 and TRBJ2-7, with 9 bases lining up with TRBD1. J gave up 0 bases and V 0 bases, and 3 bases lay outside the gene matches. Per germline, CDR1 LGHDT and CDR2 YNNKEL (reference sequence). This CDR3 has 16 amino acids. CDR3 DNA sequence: TGTGCCAGCAGCCAAGAGTCGGACAGGGGCTCCTACGAGCAGTACTTC. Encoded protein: CASSQESDRGSYEQYF.

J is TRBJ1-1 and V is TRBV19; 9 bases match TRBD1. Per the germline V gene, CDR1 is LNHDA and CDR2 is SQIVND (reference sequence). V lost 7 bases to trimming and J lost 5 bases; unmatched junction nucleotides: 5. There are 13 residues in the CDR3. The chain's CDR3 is CASTRDRATEAFF. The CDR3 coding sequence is TGTGCCAGTACCCGGGACAGGGCGACTGAAGCTTTCTTT. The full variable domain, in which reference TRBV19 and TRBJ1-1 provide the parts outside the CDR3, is DGGITQSPKYLFRKEGQNVTLSCEQNLNHDAMYWYRQDPGQGLRLIYYSQIVNDFQKGDIAEGYSVSREKKESFPLTVTSAQKNPTAFYLCASTRDRATEAFFGQGTRLTVV.

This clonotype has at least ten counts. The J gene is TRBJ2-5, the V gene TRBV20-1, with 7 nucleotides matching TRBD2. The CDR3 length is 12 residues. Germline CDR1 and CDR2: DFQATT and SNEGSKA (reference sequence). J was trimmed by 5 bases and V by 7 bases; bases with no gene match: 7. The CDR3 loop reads CSGHPGGETQYF. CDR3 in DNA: TGCAGTGGTCACCCCGGGGGGGAGACCCAGTACTTC.

CDR3 in DNA: TGTGCCAGCAGCGCTAGGGCAGCCCCAACTAATGAAAAACTGTTTTTT. This translates into CASSARAAPTNEKLFF. The V and J genes are TRBV11-2 and TRBJ1-4; D gene uncertain. Trimming took 5 bases from V and 0 from J, leaving 13 bases between them. The CDR3 is 16 residues long. Per the germline V gene, CDR1 is SGHAT and CDR2 is FQNNGV.

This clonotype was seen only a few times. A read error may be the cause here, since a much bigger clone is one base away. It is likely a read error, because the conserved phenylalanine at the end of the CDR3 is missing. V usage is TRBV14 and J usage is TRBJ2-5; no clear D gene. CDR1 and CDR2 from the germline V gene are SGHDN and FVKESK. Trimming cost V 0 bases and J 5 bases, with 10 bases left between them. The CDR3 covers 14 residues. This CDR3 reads CASSQERMGETQYL. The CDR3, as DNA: TGTGCCAGCAGCCAAGAACGGATGGGTGAGACCCAGTACCTC.

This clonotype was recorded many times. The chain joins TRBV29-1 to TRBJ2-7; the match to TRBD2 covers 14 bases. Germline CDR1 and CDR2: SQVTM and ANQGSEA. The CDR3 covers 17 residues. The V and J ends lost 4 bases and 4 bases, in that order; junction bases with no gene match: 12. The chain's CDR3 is CSVAGLAGGPNLYEQYF. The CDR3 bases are TGCAGCGTTGCCGGACTAGCGGGAGGACCAAACCTTTACGAGCAGTACTTC.

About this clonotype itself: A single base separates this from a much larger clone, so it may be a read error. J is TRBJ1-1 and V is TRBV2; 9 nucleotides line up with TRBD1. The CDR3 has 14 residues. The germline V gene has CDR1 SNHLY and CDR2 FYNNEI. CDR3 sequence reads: CASRLQGAPTGAFF. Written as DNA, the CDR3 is TGTGCCAGCAGGCTACAGGGGGCCCCCACTGGAGCTTTCTTT.

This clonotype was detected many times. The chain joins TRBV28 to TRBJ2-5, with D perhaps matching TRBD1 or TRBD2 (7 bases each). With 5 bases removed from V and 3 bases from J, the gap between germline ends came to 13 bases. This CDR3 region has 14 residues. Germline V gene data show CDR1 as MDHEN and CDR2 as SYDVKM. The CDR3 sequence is CASSARGGKETQYF. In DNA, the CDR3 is TGTGCCAGCAGTGCCAGGGGGGGTAAAGAGACCCAGTACTTC.

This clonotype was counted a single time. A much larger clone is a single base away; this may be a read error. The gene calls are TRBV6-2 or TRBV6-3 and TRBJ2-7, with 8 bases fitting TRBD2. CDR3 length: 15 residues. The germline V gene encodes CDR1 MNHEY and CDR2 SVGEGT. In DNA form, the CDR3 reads TGTGCCAGCAATTACGGGGGGGGCGGCTCCTACGAGCAGTACTTC. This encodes CASNYGGGGSYEQYF.

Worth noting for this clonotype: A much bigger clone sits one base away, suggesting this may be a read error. CDR3 in DNA: TGTGCCAGCAGTACTTTTAGAGGGACCAACGTCCTGACTTTC. Residues: CASSTFRGTNVLTF. The chain carries TRBV6-2 or TRBV6-3 and TRBJ2-6; the D gene is possibly TRBD2 (5 bases). The length of the CDR3 is 14 residues. V was cut by 5 bases and J by 8 bases, with 13 bases left in between. CDR1 and CDR2 (germline): MNHEY, SVGEGT.

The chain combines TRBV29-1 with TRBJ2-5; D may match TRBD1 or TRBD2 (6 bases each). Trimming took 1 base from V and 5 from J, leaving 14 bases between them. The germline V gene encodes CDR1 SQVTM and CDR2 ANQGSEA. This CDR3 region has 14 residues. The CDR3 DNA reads TGCAGCGTTGAAGCGGGGGCTCCTAAGGAGACCCAGTACTTC. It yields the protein CSVEAGAPKETQYF.

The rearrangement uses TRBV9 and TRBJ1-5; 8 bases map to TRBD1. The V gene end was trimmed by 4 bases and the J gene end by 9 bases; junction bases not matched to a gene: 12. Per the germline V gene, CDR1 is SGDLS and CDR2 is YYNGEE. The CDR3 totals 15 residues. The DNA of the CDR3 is TGTGCCAGCAGCTCATCCGGGACAGGATTCTCGCCCCAGCATTTT. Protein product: CASSSSGTGFSPQHF. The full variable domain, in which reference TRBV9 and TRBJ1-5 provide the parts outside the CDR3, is DSGVTQTPKHLITATGQRVTLRCSPRSGDLSVYWYQQSLDQGLQFLIQYYNGEERAKGNILERFSAQQFPDLHSELNLSSLELGDSALYFCASSSSGTGFSPQHFGDGTRLSIL.

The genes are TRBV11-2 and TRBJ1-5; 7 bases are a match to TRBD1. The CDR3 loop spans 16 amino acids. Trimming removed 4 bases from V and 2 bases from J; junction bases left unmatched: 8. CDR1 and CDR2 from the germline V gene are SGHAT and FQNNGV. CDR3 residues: CASSSNRGAGNQPQHF. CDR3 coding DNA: TGTGCCAGCAGCTCAAACAGGGGCGCTGGCAATCAGCCCCAGCATTTT.

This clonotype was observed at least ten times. CDR3 DNA: TGTGCCACCAGCAGAAGACACCGCCGACAGGGTGGTAATCAGCCCCAGCATTTT. It codes for CATSRRHRRQGGNQPQHF. V gene TRBV15 combines with J gene TRBJ1-5; 7 bases fit TRBD1. V gave up 2 bases and J gave up 4 bases; unmatched junction bases: 14. From germline, CDR1 is LNHNV and CDR2 YYDKDF (reference sequence). The CDR3 loop spans 18 amino acids.

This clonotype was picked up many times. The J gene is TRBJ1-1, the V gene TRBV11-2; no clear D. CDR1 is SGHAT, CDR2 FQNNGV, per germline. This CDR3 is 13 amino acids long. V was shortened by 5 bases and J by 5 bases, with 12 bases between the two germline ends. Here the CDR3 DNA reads TGTGCCAGCAGCCATAGGCCGGGGACTGAAGCTTTCTTT. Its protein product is CASSHRPGTEAFF.

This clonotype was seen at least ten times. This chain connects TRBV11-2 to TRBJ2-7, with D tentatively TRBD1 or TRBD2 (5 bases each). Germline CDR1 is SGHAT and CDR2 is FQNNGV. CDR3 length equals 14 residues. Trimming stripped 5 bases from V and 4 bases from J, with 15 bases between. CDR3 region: CASSPLGPVYEQYF. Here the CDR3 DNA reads TGTGCCAGCAGCCCCTTGGGACCTGTTTACGAGCAGTACTTC.

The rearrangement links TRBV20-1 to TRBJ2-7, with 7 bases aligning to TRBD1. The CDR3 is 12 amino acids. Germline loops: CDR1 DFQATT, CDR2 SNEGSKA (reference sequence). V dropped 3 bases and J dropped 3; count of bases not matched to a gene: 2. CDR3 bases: TGCAGTGCTAGGTGGACAGGCTACGAGCAGTACTTC. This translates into CSARWTGYEQYF.

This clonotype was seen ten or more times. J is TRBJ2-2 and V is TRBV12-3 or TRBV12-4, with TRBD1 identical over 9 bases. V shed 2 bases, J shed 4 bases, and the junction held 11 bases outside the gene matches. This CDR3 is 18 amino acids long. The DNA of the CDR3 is TGTGCCAGCAGTTTATCGTCGGGGGGACAGGGCATCACCGGGGAGCTGTTTTTT. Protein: CASSLSSGGQGITGELFF.

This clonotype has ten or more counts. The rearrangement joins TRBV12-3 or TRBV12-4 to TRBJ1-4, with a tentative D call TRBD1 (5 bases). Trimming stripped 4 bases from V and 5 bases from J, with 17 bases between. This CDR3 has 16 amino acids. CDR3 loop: CASSSPGAAYNEKLFF. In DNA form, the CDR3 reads TGTGCCAGCAGTTCCCCCGGGGCAGCCTACAATGAAAAACTGTTTTTT.

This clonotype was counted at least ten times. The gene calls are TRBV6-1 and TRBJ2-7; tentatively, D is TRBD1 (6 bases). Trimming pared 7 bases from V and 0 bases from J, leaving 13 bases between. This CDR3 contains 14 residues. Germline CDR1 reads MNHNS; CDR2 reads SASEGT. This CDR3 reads CASTRQVSSYEQYF. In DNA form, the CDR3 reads TGTGCCAGCACCCGACAGGTTAGCTCCTACGAGCAGTACTTC.

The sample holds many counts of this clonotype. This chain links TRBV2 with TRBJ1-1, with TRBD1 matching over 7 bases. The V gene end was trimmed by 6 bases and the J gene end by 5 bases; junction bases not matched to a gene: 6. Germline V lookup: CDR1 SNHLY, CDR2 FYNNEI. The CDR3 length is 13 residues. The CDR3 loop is CASSSGGWTEAFF. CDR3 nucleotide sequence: TGTGCCAGCAGCTCAGGGGGGTGGACTGAAGCTTTCTTT. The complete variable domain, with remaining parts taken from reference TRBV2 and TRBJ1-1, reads EPEVTQTPSHQVTQMGQEVILRCVPISNHLYFYWYRQILGQKVEFLVSFYNNEISEKSEIFDDQFSVERPDGSNFTLKIRSTKLEDSAMYFCASSSGGWTEAFFGQGTRLTVV.

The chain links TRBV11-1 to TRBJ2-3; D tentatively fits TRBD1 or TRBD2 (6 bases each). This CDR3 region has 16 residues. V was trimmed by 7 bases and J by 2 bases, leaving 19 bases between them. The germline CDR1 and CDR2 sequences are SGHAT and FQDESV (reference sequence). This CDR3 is CASTGGGGLNTDTQYF. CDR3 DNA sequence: TGTGCCAGCACCGGAGGTGGGGGGCTCAACACAGATACGCAGTATTTT.

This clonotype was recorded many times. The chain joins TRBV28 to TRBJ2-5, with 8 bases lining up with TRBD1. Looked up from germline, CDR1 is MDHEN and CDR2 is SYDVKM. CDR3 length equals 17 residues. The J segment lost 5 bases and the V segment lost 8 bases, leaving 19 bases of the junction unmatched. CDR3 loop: CASFSGFGSGGRETQYF. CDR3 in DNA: TGTGCCAGCTTCTCGGGTTTCGGGTCAGGGGGCCGGGAGACCCAGTACTTC.

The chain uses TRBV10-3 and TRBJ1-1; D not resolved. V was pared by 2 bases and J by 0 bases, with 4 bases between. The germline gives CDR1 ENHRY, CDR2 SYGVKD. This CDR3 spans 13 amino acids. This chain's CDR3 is CAISETLNTEAFF. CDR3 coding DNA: TGTGCCATCAGTGAGACCTTGAACACTGAAGCTTTCTTT.

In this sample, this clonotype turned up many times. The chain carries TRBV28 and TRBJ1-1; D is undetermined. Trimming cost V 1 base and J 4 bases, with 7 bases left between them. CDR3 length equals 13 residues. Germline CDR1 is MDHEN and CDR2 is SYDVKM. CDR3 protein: CASSLLAATEAFF. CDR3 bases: TGTGCCAGCAGTTTATTGGCTGCCACTGAAGCTTTCTTT. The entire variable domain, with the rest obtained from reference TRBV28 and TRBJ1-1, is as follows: DVKVTQSSRYLVKRTGEKVFLECVQDMDHENMFWYRQDPGLGLRLIYFSYDVKMKEKGDIPEGYSVSREKKERFSLILESASTNQTSMYLCASSLLAATEAFFGQGTRLTVV.

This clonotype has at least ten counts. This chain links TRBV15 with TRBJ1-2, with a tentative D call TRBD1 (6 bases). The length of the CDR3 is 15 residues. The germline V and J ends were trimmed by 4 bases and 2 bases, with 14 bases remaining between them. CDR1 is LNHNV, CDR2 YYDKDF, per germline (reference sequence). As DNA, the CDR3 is TGTGCCACCAGCACACTGACAGGCCTGAACTATGGCTACACCTTC. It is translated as CATSTLTGLNYGYTF.

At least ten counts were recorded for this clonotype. The CDR3 nucleotides read TGTGCCAGCAGCGTACAGGATAGTGGGACTGAAGCTTTCTTT. It encodes CASSVQDSGTEAFF. The chain employs TRBV9 and TRBJ1-1; unclear D gene. V was clipped by 1 base and J by 5 bases, with 12 bases between them. The V gene's germline CDR1 is SGDLS and CDR2 YYNGEE. There are 14 residues in the CDR3.

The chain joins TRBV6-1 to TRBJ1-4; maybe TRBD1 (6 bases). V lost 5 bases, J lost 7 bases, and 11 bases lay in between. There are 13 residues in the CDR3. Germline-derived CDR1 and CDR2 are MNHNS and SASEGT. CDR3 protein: CASSTGTTEKLFF. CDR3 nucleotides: TGTGCCAGCAGTACCGGGACAACTGAAAAACTGTTTTTT.

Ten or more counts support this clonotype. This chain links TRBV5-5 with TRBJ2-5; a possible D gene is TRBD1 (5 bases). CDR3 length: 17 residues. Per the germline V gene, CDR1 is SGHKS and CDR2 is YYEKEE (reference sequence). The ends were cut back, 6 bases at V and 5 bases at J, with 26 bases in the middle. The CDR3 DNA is TGTGCCAGCACCCTGAGATGGACAACCTTAGATGGGGAGACCCAGTACTTC. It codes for CASTLRWTTLDGETQYF.

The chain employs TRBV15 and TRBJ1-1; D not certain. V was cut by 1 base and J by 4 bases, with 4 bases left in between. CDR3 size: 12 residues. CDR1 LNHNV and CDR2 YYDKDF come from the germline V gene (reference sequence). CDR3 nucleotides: TGTGCCACCAGCAGAGCCGGCACTGAAGCTTTCTTT. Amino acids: CATSRAGTEAFF.

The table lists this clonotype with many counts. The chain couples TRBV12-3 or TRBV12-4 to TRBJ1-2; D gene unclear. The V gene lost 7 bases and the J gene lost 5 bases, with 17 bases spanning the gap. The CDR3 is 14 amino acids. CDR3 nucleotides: TGTGCCAGCACCCTTTCCCCCCAATCTTATGGCTACACCTTC. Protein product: CASTLSPQSYGYTF.